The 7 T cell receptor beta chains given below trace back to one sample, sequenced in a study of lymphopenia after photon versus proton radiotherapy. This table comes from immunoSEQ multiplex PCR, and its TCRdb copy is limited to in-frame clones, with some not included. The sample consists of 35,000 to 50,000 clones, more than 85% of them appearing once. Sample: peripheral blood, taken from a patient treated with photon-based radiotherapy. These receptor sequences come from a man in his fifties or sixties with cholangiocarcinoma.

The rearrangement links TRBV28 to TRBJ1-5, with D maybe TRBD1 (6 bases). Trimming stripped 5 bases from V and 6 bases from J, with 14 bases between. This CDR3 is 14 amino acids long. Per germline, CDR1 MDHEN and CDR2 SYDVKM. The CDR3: CASSPPGAGQPQHF. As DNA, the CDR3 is TGTGCCAGCAGTCCCCCGGGGGCAGGTCAGCCCCAGCATTTT.

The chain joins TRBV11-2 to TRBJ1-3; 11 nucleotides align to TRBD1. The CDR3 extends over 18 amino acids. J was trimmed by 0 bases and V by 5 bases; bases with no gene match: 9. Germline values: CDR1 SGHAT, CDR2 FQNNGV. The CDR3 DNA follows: TGTGCCAGCAGCAAATGGGACAGGGGGTACGGCTCTGGAAACACCATATATTTT. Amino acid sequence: CASSKWDRGYGSGNTIYF.

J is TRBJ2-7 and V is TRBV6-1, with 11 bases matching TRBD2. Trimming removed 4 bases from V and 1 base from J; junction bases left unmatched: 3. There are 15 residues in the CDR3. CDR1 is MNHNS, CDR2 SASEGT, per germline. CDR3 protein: CASSGGLAESYEQYF. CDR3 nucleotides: TGTGCCAGCAGTGGGGGACTAGCGGAATCCTACGAGCAGTACTTC.

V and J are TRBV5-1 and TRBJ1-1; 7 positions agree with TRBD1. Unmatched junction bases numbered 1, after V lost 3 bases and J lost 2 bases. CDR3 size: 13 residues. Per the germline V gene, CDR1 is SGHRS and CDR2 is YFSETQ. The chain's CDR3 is CASSWDSNTEAFF. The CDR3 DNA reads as TGCGCCAGCAGCTGGGACAGTAACACTGAAGCTTTCTTT. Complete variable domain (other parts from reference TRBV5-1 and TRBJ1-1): KAGVTQTPRYLIKTRGQQVTLSCSPISGHRSVSWYQQTPGQGLQFLFEYFSETQRNKGNFPGRFSGRQFSNSRSEMNVSTLELGDSALYLCASSWDSNTEAFFGQGTRLTVV.

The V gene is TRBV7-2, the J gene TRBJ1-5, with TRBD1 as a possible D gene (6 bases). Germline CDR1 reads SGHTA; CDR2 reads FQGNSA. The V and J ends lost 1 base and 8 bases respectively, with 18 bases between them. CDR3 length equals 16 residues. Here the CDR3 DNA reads TGTGCCAGCAGCTTAGGAGGTGCGGGGGGCCGGGAGCCCCAGCATTTT. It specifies CASSLGGAGGREPQHF.

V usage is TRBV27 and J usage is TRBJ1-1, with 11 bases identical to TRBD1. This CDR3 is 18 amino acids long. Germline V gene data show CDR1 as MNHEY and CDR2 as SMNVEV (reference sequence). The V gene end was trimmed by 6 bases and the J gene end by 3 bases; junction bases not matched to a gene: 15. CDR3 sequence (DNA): TGTGCCAGCAGGATCAGATCGGACAGGGGGCTAGGGGACACTGAAGCTTTCTTT. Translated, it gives CASRIRSDRGLGDTEAFF.

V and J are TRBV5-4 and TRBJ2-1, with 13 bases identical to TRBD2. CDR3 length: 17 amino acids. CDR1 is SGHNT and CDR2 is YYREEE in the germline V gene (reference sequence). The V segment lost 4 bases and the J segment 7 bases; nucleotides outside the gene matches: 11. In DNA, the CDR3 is TGTGCCAGCAGCAATCCAACTAGCGGGAGGGCCAGGAATGAGCAGTTCTTC. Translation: CASSNPTSGRARNEQFF.